The 6 T cell receptor beta chains listed next were all sequenced from one sample in a study of blood T cell repertoires in COVID-19. Only in-frame clones appear in the TCRdb table, and some are missing; sequencing was by immunoSEQ multiplex PCR. The top ten hold 20% to 25% of the sample, which has about 83,000 clones, about 86% seen once. Sequenced material: peripheral blood. The receptors were gathered from an elderly woman in a cohort sampled during active or convalescent COVID-19.

V gene TRBV5-6 combines with J gene TRBJ1-1; D ambiguous. CDR3 length equals 14 residues. Trimming pared 0 bases from V and 1 base from J, leaving 7 bases between. Per germline, CDR1 SGHDT and CDR2 YYEEEE. The CDR3, as DNA: TGTGCCAGCAGCTTGGTTTTAAAGAACACTGAAGCTTTCTTT. The encoded protein is CASSLVLKNTEAFF.

A remark on this clone: This CDR3 is also generated by other DNA sequences in the sample. The chain carries TRBV5-1 and TRBJ1-5; 9 positions match TRBD1. V shed 4 bases and J 4 bases; nucleotides not matched to a gene: 3. The CDR3 length is 14 residues. Germline lookup yields CDR1 SGHRS and CDR2 YFSETQ. The CDR3 loop is CASSPGTGNQPQHF. CDR3 DNA sequence: TGCGCCAGCAGCCCTGGGACAGGGAATCAGCCCCAGCATTTT.

The chain is built from TRBV18 and TRBJ1-2; TRBD1 matches at 7 bases. With V trimmed by 2 bases and J by 4 bases, 4 bases remained unmatched. The germline V gene has CDR1 KGHSH and CDR2 LQKENI. CDR3 length equals 14 residues. The CDR3 loop reads CASSPGTDFYGYTF. DNA of the CDR3: TGTGCCAGCTCACCAGGGACAGACTTCTATGGCTACACCTTC.

J is TRBJ2-7 and V is TRBV5-6, with 7 bases that match TRBD1. Looked up from germline, CDR1 is SGHDT and CDR2 is YYEEEE. This CDR3 spans 16 amino acids. With 5 bases clipped from V and 0 bases from J, the junction kept 11 bases outside the gene matches. CDR3 sequence: CASRPYTGAYSYEQYV. CDR3 coding DNA: TGTGCCAGCAGACCATACACAGGGGCCTACTCCTACGAGCAGTACGTC.

The chain links TRBV6-5 to TRBJ2-4; 7 bases map to TRBD1. V shed 5 bases, J shed 0 bases, and the junction held 4 bases outside the gene matches. This CDR3 comprises 15 residues. Per germline, CDR1 MNHEY and CDR2 SVGAGI. The CDR3 region is CASSPTGIAKNIQYF. As DNA, the CDR3 is TGTGCCAGCAGTCCGACAGGGATAGCCAAAAACATTCAGTACTTC.

The chain is built from TRBV30 and TRBJ2-1, with TRBD2 matching 13 bases. Germline V lookup: CDR1 GTSNPN, CDR2 SVGIG (reference sequence). The CDR3 is made up of 17 amino acids. Unmatched junction bases numbered 8, after V lost 3 bases and J lost 3 bases. As DNA, the CDR3 is TGTGCCTGGAGCCTACCTGGACTAGCGGGAGACTACAATGAGCAGTTCTTC. This sequence encodes CAWSLPGLAGDYNEQFF.